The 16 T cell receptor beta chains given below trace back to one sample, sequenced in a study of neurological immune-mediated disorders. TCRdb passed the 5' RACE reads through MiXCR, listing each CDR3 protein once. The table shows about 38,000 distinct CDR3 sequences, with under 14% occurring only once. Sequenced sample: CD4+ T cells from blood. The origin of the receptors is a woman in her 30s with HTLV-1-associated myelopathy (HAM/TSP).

The CDR3 loop reads CASNPSQGMDNEQFF. CDR3 in DNA: TGTGCCAGCAACCCGTCCCAAGGGATGGACAATGAGCAGTTCTTC. The chain carries TRBV11-2 and TRBJ2-1; the D is unclear. Trimming removed 7 bases from V and 5 bases from J, with 18 bases in between. Per germline, CDR1 SGHAT and CDR2 FQNNGV. The CDR3 length is 15 residues.

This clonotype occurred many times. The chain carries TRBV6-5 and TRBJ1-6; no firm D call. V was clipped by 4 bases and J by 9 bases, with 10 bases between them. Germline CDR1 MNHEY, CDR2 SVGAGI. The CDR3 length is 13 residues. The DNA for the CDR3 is TGTGCCAGCAGTTTCCGGATTACTTCACCCCTCCACTTT. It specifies CASSFRITSPLHF.

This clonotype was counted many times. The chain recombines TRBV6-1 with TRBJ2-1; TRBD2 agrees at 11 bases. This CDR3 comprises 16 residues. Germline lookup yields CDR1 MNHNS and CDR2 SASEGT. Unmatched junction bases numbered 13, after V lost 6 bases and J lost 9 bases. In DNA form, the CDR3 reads TGTGCCAGCAGAGATTTAGCGGGGGGGCGTTTTGGTGAGCAGTTCTTC. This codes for CASRDLAGGRFGEQFF.

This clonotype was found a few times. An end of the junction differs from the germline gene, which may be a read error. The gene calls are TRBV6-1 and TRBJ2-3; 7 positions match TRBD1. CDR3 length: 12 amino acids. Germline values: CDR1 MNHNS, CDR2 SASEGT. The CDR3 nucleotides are TGTGCCAGCAACCCTGGGACAGATGCGCAGTATTTT. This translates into CASNPGTDAQYF.

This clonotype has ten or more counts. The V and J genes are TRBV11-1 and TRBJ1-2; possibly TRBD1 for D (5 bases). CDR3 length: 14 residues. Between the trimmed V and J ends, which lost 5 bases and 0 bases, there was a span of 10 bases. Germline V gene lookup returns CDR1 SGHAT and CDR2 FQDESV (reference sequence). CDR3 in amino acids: CASSRREANYGYTF. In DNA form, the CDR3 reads TGTGCCAGCAGCCGCAGGGAAGCTAACTATGGCTACACCTTC.

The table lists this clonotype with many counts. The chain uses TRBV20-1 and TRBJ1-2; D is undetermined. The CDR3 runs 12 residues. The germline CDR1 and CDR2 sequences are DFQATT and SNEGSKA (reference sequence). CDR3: CRRSAAYYGYTF. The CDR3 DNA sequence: TGCAGGAGGTCCGCTGCCTACTATGGCTACACCTTC.

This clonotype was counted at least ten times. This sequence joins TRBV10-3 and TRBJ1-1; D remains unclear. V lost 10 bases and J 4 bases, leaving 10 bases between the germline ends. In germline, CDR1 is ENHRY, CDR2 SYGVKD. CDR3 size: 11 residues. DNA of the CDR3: TGTGCCACCTCCGGTGGCACTGAAGCTTTCTTT. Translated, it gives CATSGGTEAFF.

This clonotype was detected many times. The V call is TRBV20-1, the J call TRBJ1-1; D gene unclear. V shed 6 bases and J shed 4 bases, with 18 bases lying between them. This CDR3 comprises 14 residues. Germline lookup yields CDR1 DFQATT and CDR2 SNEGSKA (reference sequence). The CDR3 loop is CSAAQLTLGTEAFF. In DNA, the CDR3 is TGCAGTGCCGCCCAATTGACTTTAGGCACTGAAGCTTTCTTT.

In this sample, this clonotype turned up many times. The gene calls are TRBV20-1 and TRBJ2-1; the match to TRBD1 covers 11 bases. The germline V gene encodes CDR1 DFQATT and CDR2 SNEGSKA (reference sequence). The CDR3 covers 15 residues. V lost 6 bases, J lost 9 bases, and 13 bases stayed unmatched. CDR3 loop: CSAKTGTGGHSEQFF. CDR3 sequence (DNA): TGCAGTGCAAAAACCGGGACAGGGGGACACTCTGAGCAGTTCTTC.

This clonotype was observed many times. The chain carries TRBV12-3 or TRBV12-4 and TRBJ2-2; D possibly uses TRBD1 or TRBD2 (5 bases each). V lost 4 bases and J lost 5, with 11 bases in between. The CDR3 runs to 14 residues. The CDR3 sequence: CASSSAGGTGELFF. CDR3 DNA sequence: TGTGCCAGCAGTTCGGCTGGGGGTACCGGGGAGCTGTTTTTT.

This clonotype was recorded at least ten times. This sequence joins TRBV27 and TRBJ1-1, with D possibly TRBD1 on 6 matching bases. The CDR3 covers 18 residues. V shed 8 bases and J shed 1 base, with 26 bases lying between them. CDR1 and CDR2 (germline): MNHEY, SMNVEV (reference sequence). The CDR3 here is CASGSPGPTGAKNTEAFF. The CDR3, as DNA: TGTGCCAGCGGATCACCGGGACCGACGGGGGCAAAGAACACTGAAGCTTTCTTT.

The CDR3 coding sequence is TGTGCCTCATCCCCCCGGGGTGCCTCCTACAATGAGCAGTTCTTC. Protein product: CASSPRGASYNEQFF. The chain combines TRBV30 with TRBJ2-1, with D perhaps matching TRBD2 (5 bases). The CDR3 totals 15 residues. The V and J ends lost 7 bases and 0 bases respectively, with 16 bases between them. CDR1 and CDR2 from the germline V gene are GTSNPN and SVGIG (reference sequence).

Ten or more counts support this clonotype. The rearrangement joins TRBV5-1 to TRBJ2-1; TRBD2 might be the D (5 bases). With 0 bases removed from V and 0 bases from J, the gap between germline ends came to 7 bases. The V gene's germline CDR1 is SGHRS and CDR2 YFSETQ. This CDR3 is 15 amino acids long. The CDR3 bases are TGCGCCAGCAGCTTGGCGGGGAGCTCCTACAATGAGCAGTTCTTC. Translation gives CASSLAGSSYNEQFF.

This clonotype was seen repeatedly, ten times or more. As DNA, the CDR3 is TGTGCCAGCAGTCAAAAGACAGGGGCATCCTACGAGCAGTACTTC. Its translation is CASSQKTGASYEQYF. This chain connects TRBV12-3 or TRBV12-4 to TRBJ2-7; TRBD1 matches at 8 bases. This CDR3 comprises 15 residues. V trimming: 5 bases; J trimming: 1 base; junction bases outside the gene matches: 7.

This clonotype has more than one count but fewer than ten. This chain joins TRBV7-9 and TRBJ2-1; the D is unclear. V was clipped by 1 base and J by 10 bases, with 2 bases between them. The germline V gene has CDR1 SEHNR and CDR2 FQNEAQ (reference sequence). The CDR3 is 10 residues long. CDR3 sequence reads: CASSLVEQFF. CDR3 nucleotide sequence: TGTGCCAGCAGCTTAGTCGAGCAGTTCTTC.

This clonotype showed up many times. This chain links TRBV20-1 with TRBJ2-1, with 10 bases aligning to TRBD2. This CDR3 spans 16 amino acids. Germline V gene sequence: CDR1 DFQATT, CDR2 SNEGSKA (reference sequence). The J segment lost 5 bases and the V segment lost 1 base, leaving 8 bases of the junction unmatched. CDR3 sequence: CSARVASGGHNNEQFF. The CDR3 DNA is TGCAGTGCTAGAGTGGCTAGCGGGGGCCATAACAATGAGCAGTTCTTC.